The 23 T cell receptor beta chains listed next were all sequenced from one sample in a study of blood T cell repertoires in COVID-19 (dated by TCRdb to the early 2020s). The library was made by the immunoSEQ multiplex PCR assay. TCRdb mirrors the immuneACCESS table, restricted to in-frame sequences. Some clones are absent from its copies; in checked studies, under half trace to an unresolved V gene, and the reason for the others is unknown. The sample table records around 200,000 clones; less than 80% of these occur just once. The ten largest clonotypes hold around 12% of the sample. Sequencing was carried out using peripheral blood. All receptors come from a woman in her forties or fifties with acute or convalescent COVID-19.

Concerning this clone itself: This specimen includes other DNA sequences encoding the same CDR3. V usage is TRBV18 and J usage is TRBJ2-1, with D tentatively TRBD2 (6 bases). The V and J ends lost 3 bases and 5 bases respectively, with 11 bases between them. The CDR3 is 14 residues long. Germline V gene sequence: CDR1 KGHSH, CDR2 LQKENI. The CDR3 nucleotides are TGTGCCAGCTCACCCCTGACTAGAAACAATGAGCAGTTCTTC. Amino acid sequence: CASSPLTRNNEQFF. The full variable domain, rest sourced from reference TRBV18 and TRBJ2-1, is NAGVMQNPRHLVRRRGQEARLRCSPMKGHSHVYWYRQLPEEGLKFMVYLQKENIIDESGMPKERFSAEFPKEGPSILRIQQVVRGDSAAYFCASSPLTRNNEQFFGPGTRLTVL.

This clone has just one count. The gene calls are TRBV10-1 and TRBJ2-7; TRBD1 is a possible D gene (5 bases). There are 13 residues in the CDR3. The germline gives CDR1 WNHNN, CDR2 SYGVQD (reference sequence). The V gene lost 1 base and the J gene lost 6 bases, with 10 bases spanning the gap. CDR3 in amino acids: CASSELIQGEQYF. Written as DNA, the CDR3 is TGCGCCAGCAGTGAGTTAATTCAGGGCGAGCAGTACTTC.

V and J are TRBV6-2 or TRBV6-3 and TRBJ1-2; 7 bases agree with TRBD1. Unmatched junction bases numbered 8, after V lost 2 bases and J lost 8 bases. This CDR3 is built from 14 residues. Germline V gene sequence: CDR1 MNHEY, CDR2 SVGEGT. DNA for the CDR3: TGTGCCAGCAGTTACAACGACAGGGTCGTCGGCTACACCTTC. Residues: CASSYNDRVVGYTF.

This chain joins TRBV9 and TRBJ2-2; 16 bases line up with TRBD2. This CDR3 spans 16 amino acids. The V segment lost 4 bases and the J segment 6 bases; nucleotides outside the gene matches: 3. The V gene's germline CDR1 is SGDLS and CDR2 YYNGEE. CDR3: CASSSGTSGGAGELFF. CDR3 in DNA: TGTGCCAGCAGCTCTGGGACTAGCGGGGGGGCCGGGGAGCTGTTTTTT.

The chain links TRBV3-1 (or the pseudogene TRBV3-2) to TRBJ1-1; 8 bases match TRBD1. CDR3 length equals 13 residues. The germline V gene has CDR1 LGHDT and CDR2 YNNKEL (reference sequence). V gave up 9 bases and J gave up 3 bases; unmatched junction bases: 6. The CDR3 here is CASSDRVDTEAFF. In DNA form, the CDR3 reads TGTGCCAGTTCGGACAGGGTGGACACTGAAGCTTTCTTT.

This clone was counted only a few times. The V and J genes are TRBV4-3 and TRBJ2-1, with D possibly matching TRBD2 (6 bases). Germline assignment: CDR1 LGHNA and CDR2 YSLEER. This CDR3 is 15 amino acids long. Deletions cut 4 bases from V and 6 bases from J, with 16 bases between. CDR3 region: CASSRGLSGPNEQFF. For the CDR3, the DNA is TGCGCCAGCAGCCGAGGACTTAGCGGACCCAATGAGCAGTTCTTC.

V is TRBV29-1 and J is TRBJ1-2, with TRBD1 identical over 8 bases. Trimming took 7 bases from V and 4 from J; bases not matched to a gene: 11. Germline V gene sequence: CDR1 SQVTM, CDR2 ANQGSEA. The length of the CDR3 is 14 residues. The CDR3 is CSARQGAQSYGYTF. As DNA, the CDR3 is TGCAGCGCCCGCCAGGGGGCGCAAAGCTATGGCTACACCTTC.

This chain connects TRBV2 to TRBJ2-7; 10 nucleotides align to TRBD2. V lost 7 bases, J lost 6 bases, and 9 bases stayed unmatched. This CDR3 spans 14 amino acids. The germline V gene has CDR1 SNHLY and CDR2 FYNNEI. CDR3 coding DNA: TGTGCCAGCAAAAATCTAGCGGGAGTCCCCGAGCAGTACTTC. Amino acid sequence: CASKNLAGVPEQYF.

The V gene is TRBV19, the J gene TRBJ1-4, with 7 nucleotides matching TRBD1. The CDR3 runs to 13 residues. The germline CDR1 and CDR2 sequences are LNHDA and SQIVND (reference sequence). Trimming took 7 bases from V and 8 from J; bases not matched to a gene: 7. The CDR3 DNA sequence: TGTGCCAGTACGGGACAGTTGGGAGAAAAACTGTTTTTT. This gives the protein CASTGQLGEKLFF.

This chain joins TRBV23-1 and TRBJ1-1, with TRBD1 as a possible D gene (5 bases). TRBV23-1 is marked as an open reading frame, function uncertain. Trimming left V 3 bases short and J 3 bases short, with 17 bases between. The CDR3 has 16 residues. The CDR3 region is CASSHFHGQKDTEAFF. CDR3 sequence (DNA): TGCGCCAGCAGTCACTTCCATGGACAAAAGGACACTGAAGCTTTCTTT.

This chain connects TRBV6-5 to TRBJ2-1, with TRBD1 identical over 9 bases. Germline lookup yields CDR1 MNHEY and CDR2 SVGAGI. The trim removed 7 bases at V and 7 bases at J, leaving 8 bases unmatched. The CDR3 runs 14 residues. Here the CDR3 reads CASMRQGGINEQFF. In DNA, the CDR3 is TGTGCCAGCATGAGACAGGGGGGGATAAATGAGCAGTTCTTC.

This chain joins TRBV3-1 (or the pseudogene TRBV3-2) and TRBJ1-5, with unresolved D. V was clipped by 1 base and J by 1 base, with 5 bases between them. The CDR3 totals 14 residues. The germline V gene encodes CDR1 LGHDT and CDR2 YNNKEL (reference sequence). This CDR3 reads CASSQALSNQPQHF. CDR3 DNA sequence: TGTGCCAGCAGCCAAGCCCTCAGCAATCAGCCCCAGCATTTT.

J is TRBJ1-1 and V is TRBV18, with no clear D. V gave up 4 bases and J gave up 1 base, with 7 bases separating them. Germline V CDR1 and CDR2: KGHSH, LQKENI. CDR3 length equals 13 residues. CDR3 amino acids: CASSQHPNTEAFF. In nucleotides, the CDR3 is TGTGCCAGCTCACAACACCCGAACACTGAAGCTTTCTTT.

This clone was counted a few times. This rearrangement joins TRBV2 to TRBJ1-1; D not certain. CDR1 is SNHLY, CDR2 FYNNEI, per germline. The V end lost 7 bases, the J end lost 1 base, and 10 bases lay between the germline ends. The CDR3 consists of 13 residues. This CDR3 is CASKVTGNTEAFF. The CDR3 coding sequence is TGTGCCAGCAAAGTGACTGGGAACACTGAAGCTTTCTTT. The full variable domain, completed using reference TRBV2 and TRBJ1-1, is EPEVTQTPSHQVTQMGQEVILRCVPISNHLYFYWYRQILGQKVEFLVSFYNNEISEKSEIFDDQFSVERPDGSNFTLKIRSTKLEDSAMYFCASKVTGNTEAFFGQGTRLTVV.

This rearrangement joins TRBV18 to TRBJ1-6; 8 bases align to TRBD1. The CDR3 has 15 amino acids. With V trimmed by 3 bases and J by 10 bases, 8 bases remained unmatched. Germline values: CDR1 KGHSH, CDR2 LQKENI. CDR3 coding DNA: TGTGCCAGCTCACCTACCGGACAGGGCGAGTCACCCCTCCACTTT. Its protein is CASSPTGQGESPLHF.

The chain couples TRBV7-2 to TRBJ2-1, with a tentative D call TRBD1 (6 bases). The CDR3 covers 15 residues. The germline CDR1 and CDR2 sequences are SGHTA and FQGNSA. Trimming shortened V by 5 bases and J by 1 base, and 12 bases separated the two germline ends. The CDR3 region has the DNA TGTGCCAGCAGCCAGGGGAGTGTTTCCTACAATGAGCAGTTCTTC. Protein: CASSQGSVSYNEQFF.

The V call is TRBV7-9, the J call TRBJ1-3; D possibly corresponds to TRBD1 (6 bases). Per the germline V gene, CDR1 is SEHNR and CDR2 is FQNEAQ (reference sequence). V gave up 5 bases and J gave up 0 bases, with 14 bases separating them. CDR3 length: 16 amino acids. CDR3 residues: CASSGQSTSSGNTIYF. The CDR3 nucleotides are TGTGCCAGCAGCGGACAGTCTACGAGCTCTGGAAACACCATATATTTT.

The chain links TRBV5-4 to TRBJ1-2; 7 bases map to TRBD1. The V and J ends lost 3 bases and 7 bases, in that order; junction bases with no gene match: 15. Germline V lookup: CDR1 SGHNT, CDR2 YYREEE (reference sequence). The CDR3 runs to 16 residues. CDR3 residues: CASSSKRDSTAGGYTF. CDR3 in DNA: TGTGCCAGCAGCTCCAAACGGGACAGTACGGCCGGTGGCTACACCTTC.

V usage is TRBV3-1 (or the pseudogene TRBV3-2) and J usage is TRBJ2-7; the D is unclear. V dropped 3 bases and J dropped 6 bases, with 15 bases sitting between them. Germline V gene data show CDR1 as LGHDT and CDR2 as YNNKEL (reference sequence). The CDR3 consists of 14 residues. CDR3 amino acids: CASSHLETSLEQYF. The CDR3 DNA sequence: TGTGCCAGCAGCCATTTAGAGACAAGCCTCGAGCAGTACTTC.

A note on this clone: Other nucleotide sequences in the sample specify the same CDR3. The chain joins TRBV6-5 to TRBJ1-5, with D tentatively TRBD1 (6 bases). CDR3 length: 13 amino acids. The germline CDR1 and CDR2 sequences are MNHEY and SVGAGI. V was pared by 7 bases and J by 4 bases, with 11 bases between. The CDR3 DNA reads as TGTGCCAGCACCGGTACAGGGAATCAGCCCCAGCATTTT. This encodes CASTGTGNQPQHF.

This CDR3 reads CASSLAGGRQYNEQFF. The CDR3 coding sequence is TGTGCCAGCAGCCTAGCGGGAGGGAGGCAATACAATGAGCAGTTCTTC. This sequence joins TRBV9 and TRBJ2-1; 12 bases are shared with TRBD2. The CDR3 sequence is 16 residues long. Trimming cost V 4 bases and J 4 bases; bases outside gene matches: 6. Germline CDR1 SGDLS, CDR2 YYNGEE.

The gene calls are TRBV11-3 and TRBJ2-1, with a weak D call TRBD1 (5 bases). This CDR3 region has 16 residues. Trimming pared 4 bases from V and 0 bases from J, leaving 13 bases between. Germline lookup yields CDR1 SGHNT and CDR2 YENEEA. The CDR3 DNA reads TGTGCCAGCAGCTCCACTACAGGCAGCTCCTACAATGAGCAGTTCTTC. It translates to CASSSTTGSSYNEQFF.

This sequence joins TRBV28 and TRBJ1-6, with TRBD1 matching 8 bases. Per germline, CDR1 MDHEN and CDR2 SYDVKM. Germline trimming cut 6 bases from V and 9 bases from J; bases unmatched to any gene: 7. The CDR3 contains 14 residues. The DNA for the CDR3 is TGTGCCAGCAGAGGGACAGGCGAGGGTTCACCCCTCCACTTT. Its translation: CASRGTGEGSPLHF.